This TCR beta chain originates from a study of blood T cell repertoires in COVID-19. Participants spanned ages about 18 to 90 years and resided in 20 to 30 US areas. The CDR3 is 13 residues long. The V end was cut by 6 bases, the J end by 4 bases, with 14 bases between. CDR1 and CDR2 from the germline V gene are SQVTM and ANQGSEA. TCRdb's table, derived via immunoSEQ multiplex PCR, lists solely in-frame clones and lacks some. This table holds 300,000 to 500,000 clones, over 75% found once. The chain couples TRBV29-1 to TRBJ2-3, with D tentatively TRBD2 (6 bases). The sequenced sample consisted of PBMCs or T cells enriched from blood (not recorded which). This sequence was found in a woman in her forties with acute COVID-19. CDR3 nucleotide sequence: TGCAGCGTAGACCTAGCGAGTGCAGATACGCAGTATTTT. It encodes CSVDLASADTQYF.